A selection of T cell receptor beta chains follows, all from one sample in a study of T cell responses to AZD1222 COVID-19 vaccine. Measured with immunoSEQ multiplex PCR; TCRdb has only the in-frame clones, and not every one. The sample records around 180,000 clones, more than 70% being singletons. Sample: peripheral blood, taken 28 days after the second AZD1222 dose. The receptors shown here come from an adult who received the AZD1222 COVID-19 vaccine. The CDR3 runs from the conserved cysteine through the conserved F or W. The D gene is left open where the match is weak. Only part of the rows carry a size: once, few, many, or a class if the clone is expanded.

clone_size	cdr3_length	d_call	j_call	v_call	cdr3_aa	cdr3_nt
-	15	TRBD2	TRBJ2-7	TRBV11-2	CASSLVLAGGHEQYF	TGTGCCAGCAGCTTAGTGCTAGCGGGAGGCCACGAGCAGTACTTC
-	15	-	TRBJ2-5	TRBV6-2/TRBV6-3	CASSGSRGLQETQYF	TGTGCCAGCAGTGGAAGCAGGGGACTACAAGAGACCCAGTACTTC
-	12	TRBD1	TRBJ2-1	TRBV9	CASSVTGVEQFF	TGTGCCAGCAGCGTAACAGGGGTGGAGCAGTTCTTC
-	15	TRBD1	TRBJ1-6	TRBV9	CASSVRQGFNSPLHF	TGTGCCAGCAGCGTTCGACAGGGATTTAATTCACCCCTCCACTTT
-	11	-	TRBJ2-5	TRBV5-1	CASSYQETQYF	TGCGCCAGCAGCTACCAAGAGACCCAGTACTTC
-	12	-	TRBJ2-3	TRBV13	CASSVSGDTQYF	TGTGCCAGCAGCGTATCGGGAGATACGCAGTATTTT
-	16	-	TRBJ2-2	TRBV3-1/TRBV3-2	CASSQRSGRGTGELFF	TGTGCCAGCAGCCAACGCAGTGGGCGAGGGACCGGGGAGCTGTTTTTT
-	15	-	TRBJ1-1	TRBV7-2	CASSLQGGLNTEAFF	TGTGCCAGCAGCCTCCAAGGGGGGCTGAACACTGAAGCTTTCTTT
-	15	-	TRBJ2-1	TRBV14	CASSQVASGGNEQFF	TGTGCCAGCAGCCAAGTCGCAAGCGGAGGAAATGAGCAGTTCTTC
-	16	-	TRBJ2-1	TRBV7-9	CASGRGGQASYNEQFF	TGTGCCAGCGGTCGAGGGGGGCAGGCTAGCTACAATGAGCAGTTCTTC
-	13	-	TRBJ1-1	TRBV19	CASSIGRRTEAFF	TGTGCCAGTAGTATAGGGAGAAGGACTGAAGCTTTCTTT
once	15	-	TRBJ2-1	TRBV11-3	CASSQSTAAYNEQFF	TGTGCCAGCAGCCAGTCTACTGCGGCCTACAATGAGCAGTTCTTC
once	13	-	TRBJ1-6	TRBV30	CAWRSRAVPPLHF	TGTGCCTGGCGGAGCAGGGCTGTTCCACCCCTCCACTTT
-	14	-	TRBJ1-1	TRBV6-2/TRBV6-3	CASSIIQVNTEAFF	TGTGCCAGCAGTATAATTCAGGTGAACACTGAAGCTTTCTTT
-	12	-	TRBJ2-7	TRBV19	CASSPAGLEQYF	TGTGCCAGTAGTCCCGCAGGATTGGAGCAGTACTTC
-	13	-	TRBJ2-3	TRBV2	CASSIQGRDTQYF	TGTGCCAGCAGTATCCAGGGAAGAGATACGCAGTATTTT
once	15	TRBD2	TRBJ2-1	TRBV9	CASSVAGVSYNEQFF	TGTGCCAGCAGCGTTGCGGGAGTCTCCTACAATGAGCAGTTCTTC
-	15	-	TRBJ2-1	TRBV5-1	CASSRARSSYNEQFF	TGCGCCAGCAGCAGGGCTAGGAGCTCCTACAATGAGCAGTTCTTC
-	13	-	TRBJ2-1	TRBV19	CASSIGASSEQFF	TGTGCCAGTAGTATTGGGGCTAGCTCTGAGCAGTTCTTC
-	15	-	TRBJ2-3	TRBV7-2	CASTHGAGNTDTQYF	TGTGCCAGCACCCATGGGGCAGGTAACACAGATACGCAGTATTTT
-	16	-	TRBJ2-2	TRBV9	CASSVSRGAGTGELFF	TGTGCCAGCAGCGTATCCCGGGGGGCGGGCACCGGGGAGCTGTTTTTT
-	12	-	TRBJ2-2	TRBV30	CAGVNGAGELFF	TGTGCCGGAGTGAACGGTGCCGGGGAGCTGTTTTTT
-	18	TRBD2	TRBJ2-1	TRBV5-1	CASRLGTSGRIDGNEQFF	TGCGCCAGCAGATTGGGGACTAGCGGGAGAATTGATGGCAATGAGCAGTTCTTC
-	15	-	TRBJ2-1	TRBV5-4	CASSPDVSSYNEQFF	TGTGCCAGCAGCCCAGACGTGAGCTCCTACAATGAGCAGTTCTTC
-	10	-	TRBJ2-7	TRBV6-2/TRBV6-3	CASGLYEQYF	TGTGCCAGCGGCCTCTACGAGCAGTACTTC
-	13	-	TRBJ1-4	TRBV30	CAWSRANGEKLFF	TGTGCCTGGAGCCGGGCCAACGGGGAAAAACTGTTTTTT
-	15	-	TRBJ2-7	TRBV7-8	CASSSGASAGVEQYF	TGTGCCAGCAGCTCGGGGGCTAGCGCTGGGGTCGAGCAGTACTTC
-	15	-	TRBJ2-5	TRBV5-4	CASSPGIRGRETQYF	TGTGCCAGCAGCCCCGGGATTCGGGGACGAGAGACCCAGTACTTC
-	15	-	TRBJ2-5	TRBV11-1	CASSLGGRPQETQYF	TGTGCCAGCAGCTTAGGAGGGAGGCCCCAAGAGACCCAGTACTTC
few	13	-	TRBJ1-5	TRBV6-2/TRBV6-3	CASSYTPEGPQHF	TGTGCCAGCAGTTACACCCCGGAAGGGCCCCAGCATTTT
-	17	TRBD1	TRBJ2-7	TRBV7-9	CASSYQTGGIGYYEQYF	TGTGCCAGCAGCTATCAGACAGGGGGCATAGGTTACTACGAGCAGTACTTC
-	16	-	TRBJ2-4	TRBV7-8	CASSLRAGITKNIQYF	TGTGCCAGCAGCTTACGAGCGGGTATCACCAAAAACATTCAGTACTTC
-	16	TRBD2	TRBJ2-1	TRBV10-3	CAIRPTSGMSYNEQFF	TGTGCCATCAGGCCGACTAGCGGGATGTCCTACAATGAGCAGTTCTTC
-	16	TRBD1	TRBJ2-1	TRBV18	CASSLSGTGSYNEQFF	TGTGCCAGCTCACTCTCCGGGACAGGGTCCTACAATGAGCAGTTCTTC
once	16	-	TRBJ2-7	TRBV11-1	CASSPQPPGAGGEQYF	TGTGCCAGCAGCCCCCAACCTCCGGGGGCCGGTGGGGAGCAGTACTTC
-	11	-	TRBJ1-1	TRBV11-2	CASREGAQAFF	TGTGCCAGTCGGGAGGGCGCTCAAGCTTTCTTT
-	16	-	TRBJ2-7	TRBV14	CASSRPGAQGVDEQYF	TGTGCCAGCAGCCGCCCCGGTGCCCAGGGAGTGGACGAGCAGTACTTC
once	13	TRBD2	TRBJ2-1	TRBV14	CASSHQTSFEQFF	TGTGCCAGCAGCCACCAGACTAGCTTTGAGCAGTTCTTC
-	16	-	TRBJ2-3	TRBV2	CASSQFSRANTDTQYF	TGTGCCAGCAGCCAATTCAGCAGGGCCAACACAGATACGCAGTATTTT
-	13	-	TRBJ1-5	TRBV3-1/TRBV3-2	CASSQALNQPQHF	TGTGCCAGCAGCCAAGCCTTAAATCAGCCCCAGCATTTT
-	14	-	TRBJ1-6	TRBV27	CASSLQGINSPLHF	TGTGCCAGCAGTTTACAGGGGATCAATTCACCCCTCCACTTT
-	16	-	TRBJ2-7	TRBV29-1	CSVEGTLSGSSYEQYF	TGCAGCGTTGAGGGGACCCTTAGCGGTAGCTCCTACGAGCAGTACTTC
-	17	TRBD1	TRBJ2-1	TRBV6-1	CASSEATGTGLYNEQFF	TGTGCCAGCAGTGAAGCGACCGGGACAGGGCTATACAATGAGCAGTTCTTC
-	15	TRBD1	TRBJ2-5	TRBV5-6	CASSPQTGAWETQYF	TGTGCCAGCAGCCCCCAGACAGGGGCATGGGAGACCCAGTACTTC
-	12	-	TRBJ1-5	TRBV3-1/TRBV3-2	CASSPGPGAQHF	TGTGCCAGCAGCCCTGGACCCGGGGCCCAGCATTTT
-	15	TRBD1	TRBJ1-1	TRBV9	CASSAGGAGNTEAFF	TGTGCCAGCAGCGCAGGGGGCGCAGGAAACACTGAAGCTTTCTTT
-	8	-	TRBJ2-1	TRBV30	CALNEQFF	TGTGCCCTGAATGAGCAGTTCTTC
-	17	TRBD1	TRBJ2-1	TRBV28	CASSPAGGLSSYNEQFF	TGTGCCAGCAGTCCCGCAGGGGGCTTAAGCTCCTACAATGAGCAGTTCTTC
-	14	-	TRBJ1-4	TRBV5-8	CASSLAPTDEKLFF	TGTGCCAGCAGCTTGGCCCCGACGGATGAAAAACTGTTTTTT
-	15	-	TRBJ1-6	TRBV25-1	CASGRGSGNNSPLHF	TGTGCCAGCGGCCGAGGGTCAGGAAATAATTCACCCCTCCACTTT
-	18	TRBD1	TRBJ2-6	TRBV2	CASSETTGYGSGANVLTF	TGTGCCAGCAGTGAAACGACAGGGTATGGGTCTGGGGCCAACGTCCTGACTTTC
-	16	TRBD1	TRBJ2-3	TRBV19	CASSLLGTGATDTQYF	TGTGCCAGTAGTCTATTAGGGACAGGGGCGACAGATACGCAGTATTTT
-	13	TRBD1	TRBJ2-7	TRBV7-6	CASSPGTGGEQYF	TGTGCCAGCAGCCCGGGGACAGGCGGGGAGCAGTACTTC
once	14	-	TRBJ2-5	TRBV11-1	CASSSGTAGLAQYF	TGTGCCAGCAGCTCGGGGACAGCGGGTTTGGCCCAGTACTTC
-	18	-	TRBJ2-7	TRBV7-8	CASSSKPWADRSTYEQYF	TGTGCCAGCAGCTCTAAGCCCTGGGCGGACAGAAGCACCTACGAGCAGTACTTC
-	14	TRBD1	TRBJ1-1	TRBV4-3	CASSRGGAGTEAFF	TGCGCCAGCAGCCGAGGGGGCGCGGGTACTGAAGCTTTCTTT
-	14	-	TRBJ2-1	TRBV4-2	CASSQEDYYNEQFF	TGTGCCAGCAGCCAAGAGGACTACTACAATGAGCAGTTCTTC
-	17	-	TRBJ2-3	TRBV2	CASRGLEGAGNTDTQYF	TGTGCCAGCAGGGGACTCGAGGGCGCCGGCAACACAGATACGCAGTATTTT
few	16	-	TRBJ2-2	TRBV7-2	CASSLLGVSNTGELFF	TGTGCCAGCAGCTTATTGGGCGTCTCGAACACCGGGGAGCTGTTTTTT
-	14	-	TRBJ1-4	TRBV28	CASSPPGANEKLFF	TGTGCCAGCAGCCCCCCGGGGGCTAATGAAAAACTGTTTTTT